The 4 T cell receptor beta chains below come from one sample, sequenced in a study of cytomegalovirus exposure and HLA in healthy donors. The PCR used 60 Vbeta and 13 Jbeta primers. Generated by immunoSEQ multiplex PCR, the TCRdb table keeps only in-frame clones and is missing some. Counted here are under 200,000 clones, roughly 79% occurring once; the ten biggest clones make up roughly 6.4%. Input material: PBMCs. All receptors derive from a woman in her thirties or forties in good health and CMV-seropositive.

This clone was detected a few times. This chain uses TRBV28 with TRBJ1-1; possibly TRBD1 for D (6 bases). Trimming cost V 3 bases and J 4 bases, with 21 bases left between them. Germline lookup yields CDR1 MDHEN and CDR2 SYDVKM. The CDR3 sequence is 17 residues long. This CDR3 reads CASSLRGRSSGSTEAFF. CDR3 nucleotide sequence: TGTGCCAGCAGTTTGCGGGGGCGATCTTCCGGTAGCACTGAAGCTTTCTTT.

The rearrangement joins TRBV5-5 to TRBJ2-2; 9 bases map to TRBD1. Germline CDR1 reads SGHKS; CDR2 reads YYEKEE (reference sequence). The CDR3 runs to 16 residues. The junction had 7 bases not matched to a gene; V was cut back by 0 bases and J by 7 bases. CDR3 sequence reads: CASSLEQGAYVGELFF. CDR3 nucleotide sequence: TGTGCCAGCAGCTTGGAACAGGGGGCTTATGTCGGGGAGCTGTTTTTT.

This chain joins TRBV27 and TRBJ2-7; 15 nucleotides align to TRBD2. Germline CDR1 and CDR2: MNHEY and SMNVEV (reference sequence). The CDR3 extends over 16 amino acids. V was clipped by 5 bases and J by 6 bases; unmatched bases: 8. The CDR3 here is CASSRSGLAGGPEQYF. The DNA of the CDR3 is TGTGCCAGCAGTCGATCAGGACTAGCGGGGGGGCCCGAGCAGTACTTC.

This clone was detected only a few times. The chain couples TRBV30 to TRBJ1-1; a possible D gene is TRBD1 (6 bases). V shed 1 base and J shed 4 bases, with 19 bases lying between them. Looked up from germline, CDR1 is GTSNPN and CDR2 is SVGIG (reference sequence). This CDR3 has 16 residues. In DNA form, the CDR3 reads TGTGCCTGGAGTGCCCTCGGGGGGGCCTCGGGCACTGAAGCTTTCTTT. This translates into CAWSALGGASGTEAFF.